The following is a T cell receptor (beta chain) sequence with its context. The target antigen is unknown. The source of the sample is a study of T cell repertoires in cytomegalovirus infection. Study-level information: CMV infection and matching HLA type were both indicated by public TCR beta signatures.

Study findings and constraints: Dominant in the ex vivo response were TCR beta clonotypes restricted by HLA-C and specific for CMV.

One entry per CDR3 protein results from TCRdb running MiXCR on the reads. The sample shows some 100,000 distinct CDR3 sequences, approximately 28% of them seen only once. The length of the CDR3 is 16 residues. Trimming took 3 bases from V and 4 from J, leaving 21 bases between them. The germline CDR1 and CDR2 sequences are SQVTM and ANQGSEA. The chain employs TRBV29-1 and TRBJ1-2, with a tentative D call TRBD1 (6 bases). The clonotype was recovered from a human donor in good health (CMV status not recorded). Some clones in this sample may be carry-over from other donors' samples. The input for sequencing was CD8+ T cells from cultured PBMCs, taken from culture after CMV antigen stimulation. The CDR3: CSVEGAPGRQTYGYTF. The CDR3, as DNA: TGCAGCGTTGAGGGGGCTCCGGGACGACAGACCTATGGCTACACCTTC.